This T cell receptor (beta chain) was found in a study of regulatory T cells in long-lasting Graves disease (dated by TCRdb to about 2021). Regarding the research as a whole: To count as having persistent Graves' disease, a patient had to have received antithyroid drug treatment for over 5 years with TSH receptor autoantibodies remaining persistently positive. This study used TCR sequencing and RNA sequencing of peripheral blood to compare persistent Graves' disease patients against newly diagnosed Graves' disease patients. The study took place in China and was registered as a clinical trial. A total of around 35 samples were covered by TCR sequencing, comprising 13 persistent and 20 newly diagnosed Graves' disease patients. Antithyroid drugs had been taken for roughly 10 years on average by persistent Graves' disease patients in the clinical cohort. General study outcomes and caveats: Sequencing and analysis were restricted to the TCR beta chain. The small sample size was acknowledged by the authors as a limitation that may reduce accuracy. Preferential use of TRBV28, TRBJ1-2 and TRBJ2-5 was observed in persistent disease, whereas TRBV20-1 and TRBJ2-1 were favored in newly diagnosed disease. More public clonotypes were shared among persistent patients (about 2,800) than among newly diagnosed patients (just under 1,000). Persistent Graves' disease patients showed lower TCR Shannon entropy and fewer highly expanded clones than newly diagnosed patients, suggesting clonal expansion. Peripheral blood alone was examined, since thyroid tissue, which constituted the primary lesion, could not be accessed.

The sample's time point, from its label and the paper: persistent/refractory GD, antithyroid drugs over 5 years with positive TRAb. For both TCR sequencing and RNA sequencing, RNA was extracted from PBMCs using TRIzol. Graves' disease was diagnosed according to American Thyroid Association guidelines. Patients for the study were recruited at an endocrinology department in Xi'an, China. From each patient, about 9 milliliters of peripheral blood was collected into an EDTA anticoagulant tube. PBMCs were isolated by Ficoll Paque Plus density gradient separation without further T cell sorting. RNA quality was checked with an Agilent 2100 Bioanalyzer and agarose gel, and concentration with a NanoDrop 2000. Trimming accounts for 0 bases at V and 5 bases at J, while the number of junction bases matched to no gene is 6. According to the germline V gene, CDR1 reads SGHRS and CDR2 reads YFSETQ. The CDR3 runs 15 residues from the cysteine to the phenylalanine. The entry retains the CDR3 DNA only, 45 bases that are in frame from base 1.

This clonotype was observed a single time. Its antigen is still unknown. No clone much larger than this one lies a single base away; base qualities are absent. On its own, one read is weak support. The receptor library was made with multiplex PCR. Sequencing instrument: Illumina HiSeq 4000. CDR3 regions were amplified by Arm-PCR with iRepertoire HTBI primers to construct TCR beta libraries. Before sequencing, the PCR products underwent gel purification. Per the source publication's procedure: Across samples, roughly 60 TRBV and roughly 15 TRBJ segments were identified and used for gene usage analysis of CDR3 amino acid clonotypes. COPE and FqMerger were used to merge the filtered high-quality paired reads into contigs. Contigs were aligned with BLAST to IMGT TRBV, TRBD and TRBJ reference genes, and CDR3 was defined per IMGT. Clonotypes above 0.1% frequency were classified as highly expanded clones. Repertoire diversity was measured by Shannon entropy, and V-J evenness by the Gini coefficient. Public clonotypes were defined as clonotypes shared by more than one individual. TCRdb ran its own pipeline on the public reads, namely fastp trimming at Q25 and MiXCR clone calling, and kept in-frame beta chains. Identical CDR3 proteins give one entry, which carries the most common genes and DNA. None of the V and J calls come from the authors' own analysis; TCRdb made them. The sample contains a few hundred thousand distinct CDR3 sequences, about a quarter of them found a single time. Approximately 26% of the sample belongs to the ten largest clones.

The source is a female donor with Graves disease. Sequencing was performed on peripheral blood mononuclear cells (PBMCs), taken when the disease was refractory, from a patient treated with antithyroid drugs. The chain joins TRBV5-1 to TRBJ2-5, with 8 bases in between that match TRBD2. The CDR3 sequence is CASSLGSGILETQYF. The sequence in DNA is TGCGCCAGCAGCTTGGGTAGCGGGATTCTCGAGACCCAGTACTTC. Extended through the reference TRBV5-1 and TRBJ2-5 proteins, this CDR3 yields the full variable domain: KAGVTQTPRYLIKTRGQQVTLSCSPISGHRSVSWYQQTPGQGLQFLFEYFSETQRNKGNFPGRFSGRQFSNSRSEMNVSTLELGDSALYLCASSLGSGILETQYFGPGTRLLVL.